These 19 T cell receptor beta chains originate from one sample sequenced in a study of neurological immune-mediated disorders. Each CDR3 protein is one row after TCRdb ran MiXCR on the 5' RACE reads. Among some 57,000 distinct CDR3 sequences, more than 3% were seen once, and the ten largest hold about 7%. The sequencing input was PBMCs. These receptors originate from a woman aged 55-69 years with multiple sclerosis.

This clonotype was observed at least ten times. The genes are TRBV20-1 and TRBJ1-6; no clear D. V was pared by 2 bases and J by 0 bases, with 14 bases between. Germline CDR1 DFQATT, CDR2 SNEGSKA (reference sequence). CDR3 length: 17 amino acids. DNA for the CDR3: TGCAGTGCTAGAAGTTGGACGGAAAGCTCCTATAATTCACCCCTCCACTTT. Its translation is CSARSWTESSYNSPLHF.

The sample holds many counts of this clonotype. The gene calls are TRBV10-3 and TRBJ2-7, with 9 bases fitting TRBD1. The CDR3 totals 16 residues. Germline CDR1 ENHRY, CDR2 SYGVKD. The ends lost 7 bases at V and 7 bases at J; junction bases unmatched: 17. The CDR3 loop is CAIIEPRTGESEEQYF. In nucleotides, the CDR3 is TGTGCCATCATAGAGCCCCGGACAGGGGAGTCGGAGGAGCAGTACTTC.

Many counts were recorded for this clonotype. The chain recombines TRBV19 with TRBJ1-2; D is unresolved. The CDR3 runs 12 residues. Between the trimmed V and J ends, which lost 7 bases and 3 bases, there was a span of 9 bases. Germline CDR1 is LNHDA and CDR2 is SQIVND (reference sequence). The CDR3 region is CASKVADYGYTF. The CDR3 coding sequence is TGTGCCAGTAAGGTCGCCGACTATGGCTACACCTTC.

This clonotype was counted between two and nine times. CDR3 sequence reads: CASSGTANTGELFF. In DNA, the CDR3 is TGCGCCAGCAGTGGGACAGCGAACACCGGGGAGCTGTTTTTT. V usage is TRBV10-1 and J usage is TRBJ2-2, with D maybe TRBD1 (6 bases). Germline V lookup: CDR1 WNHNN, CDR2 SYGVQD (reference sequence). There are 14 residues in the CDR3. Trimming left V 4 bases short and J 0 bases short, with 6 bases between.

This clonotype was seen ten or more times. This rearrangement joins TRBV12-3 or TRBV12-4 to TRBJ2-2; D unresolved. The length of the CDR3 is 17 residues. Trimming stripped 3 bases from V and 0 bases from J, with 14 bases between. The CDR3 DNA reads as TGTGCCAGCAGTTTGTGGACGCTAGACACGAACACCGGGGAGCTGTTTTTT. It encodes CASSLWTLDTNTGELFF.

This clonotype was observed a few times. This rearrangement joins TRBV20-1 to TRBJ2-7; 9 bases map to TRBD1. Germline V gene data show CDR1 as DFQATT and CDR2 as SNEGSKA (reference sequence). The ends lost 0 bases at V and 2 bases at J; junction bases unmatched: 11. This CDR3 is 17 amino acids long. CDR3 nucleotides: TGCAGTGCTAGAGATCGTATCCGGACAGGGGTTACCTACGAGCAGTACTTC. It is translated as CSARDRIRTGVTYEQYF.

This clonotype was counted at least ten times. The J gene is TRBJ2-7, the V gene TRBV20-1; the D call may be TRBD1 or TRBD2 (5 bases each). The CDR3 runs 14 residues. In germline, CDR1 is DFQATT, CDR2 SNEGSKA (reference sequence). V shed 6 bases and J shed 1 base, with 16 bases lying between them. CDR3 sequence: CSARTRDRSYEQYF. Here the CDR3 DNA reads TGCAGTGCCAGGACCCGGGACCGATCCTACGAGCAGTACTTC.

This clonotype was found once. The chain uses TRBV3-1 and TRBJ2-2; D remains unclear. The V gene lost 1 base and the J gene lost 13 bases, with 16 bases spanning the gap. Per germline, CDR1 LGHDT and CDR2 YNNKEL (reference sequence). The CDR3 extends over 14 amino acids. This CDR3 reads CASSQVFGTGALFF. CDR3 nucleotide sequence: TGTGCCAGCAGCCAAGTGTTCGGAACCGGCGCGCTGTTTTTT.

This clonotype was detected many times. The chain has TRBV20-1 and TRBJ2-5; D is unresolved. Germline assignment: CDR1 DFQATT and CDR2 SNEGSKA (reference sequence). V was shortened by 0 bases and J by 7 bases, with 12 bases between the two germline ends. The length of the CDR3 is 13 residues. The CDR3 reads CSARDRRLGTQYF. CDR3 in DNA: TGCAGTGCTAGAGACCGTCGGTTGGGGACCCAGTACTTC.

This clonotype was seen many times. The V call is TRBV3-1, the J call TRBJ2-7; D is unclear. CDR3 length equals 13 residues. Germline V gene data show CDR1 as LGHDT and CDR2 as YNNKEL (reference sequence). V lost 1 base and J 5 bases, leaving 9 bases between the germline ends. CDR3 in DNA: TGTGCCAGCAGCCAAGTTGCCATGGACGAGCAGTACTTC. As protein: CASSQVAMDEQYF.

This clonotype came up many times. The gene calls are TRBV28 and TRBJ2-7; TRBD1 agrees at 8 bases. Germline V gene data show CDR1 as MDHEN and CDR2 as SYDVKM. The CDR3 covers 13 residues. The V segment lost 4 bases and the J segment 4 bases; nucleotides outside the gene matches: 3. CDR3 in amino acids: CASSWTGRYEQYF. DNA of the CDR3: TGTGCCAGCAGTTGGACAGGGAGGTACGAGCAGTACTTC.

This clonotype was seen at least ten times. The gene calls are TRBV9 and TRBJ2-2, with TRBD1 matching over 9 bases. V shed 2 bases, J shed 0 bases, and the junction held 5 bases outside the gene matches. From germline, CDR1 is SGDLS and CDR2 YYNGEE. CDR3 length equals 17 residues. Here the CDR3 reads CASSVARTGANTGELFF. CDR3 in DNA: TGTGCCAGCAGCGTCGCACGGACAGGGGCGAACACCGGGGAGCTGTTTTTT. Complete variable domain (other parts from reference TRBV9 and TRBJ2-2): DSGVTQTPKHLITATGQRVTLRCSPRSGDLSVYWYQQSLDQGLQFLIQYYNGEERAKGNILERFSAQQFPDLHSELNLSSLELGDSALYFCASSVARTGANTGELFFGEGSRLTVL.

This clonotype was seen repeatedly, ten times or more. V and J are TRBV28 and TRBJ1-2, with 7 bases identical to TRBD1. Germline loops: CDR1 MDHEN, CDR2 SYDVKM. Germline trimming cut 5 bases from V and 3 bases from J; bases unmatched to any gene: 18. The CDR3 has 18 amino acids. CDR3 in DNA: TGTGCCAGCAGTGGAACGGGACAGCAGGCAATAAGGGACTATGGCTACACCTTC. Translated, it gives CASSGTGQQAIRDYGYTF.

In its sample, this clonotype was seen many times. This chain's CDR3 is CASSFRGAPEAFF. In DNA, the CDR3 is TGTGCCAGCAGTTTTCGGGGGGCACCTGAAGCTTTCTTT. The chain employs TRBV12-3 or TRBV12-4 and TRBJ1-1; the D gene is possibly TRBD1 (6 bases). The CDR3 length is 13 residues. Between the trimmed V and J ends, which lost 3 bases and 6 bases, there was a span of 11 bases.

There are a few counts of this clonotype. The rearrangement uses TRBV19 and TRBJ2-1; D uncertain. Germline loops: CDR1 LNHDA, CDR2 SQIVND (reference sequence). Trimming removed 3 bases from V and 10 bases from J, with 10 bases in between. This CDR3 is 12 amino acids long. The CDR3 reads CASSMWQQEQFF. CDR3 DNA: TGTGCCAGTAGTATGTGGCAGCAAGAGCAGTTCTTC.

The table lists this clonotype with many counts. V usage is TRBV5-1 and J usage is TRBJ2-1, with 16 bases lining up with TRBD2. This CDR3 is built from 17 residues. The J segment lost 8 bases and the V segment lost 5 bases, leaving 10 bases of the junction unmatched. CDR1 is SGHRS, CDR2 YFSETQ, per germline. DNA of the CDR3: TGCGCCAGCAGGGCCCCGGGGACTAGCGGGGGGGAGCATGAGCAGTTCTTC. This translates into CASRAPGTSGGEHEQFF. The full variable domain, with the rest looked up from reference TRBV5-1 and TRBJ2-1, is KAGVTQTPRYLIKTRGQQVTLSCSPISGHRSVSWYQQTPGQGLQFLFEYFSETQRNKGNFPGRFSGRQFSNSRSEMNVSTLELGDSALYLCASRAPGTSGGEHEQFFGPGTRLTVL.

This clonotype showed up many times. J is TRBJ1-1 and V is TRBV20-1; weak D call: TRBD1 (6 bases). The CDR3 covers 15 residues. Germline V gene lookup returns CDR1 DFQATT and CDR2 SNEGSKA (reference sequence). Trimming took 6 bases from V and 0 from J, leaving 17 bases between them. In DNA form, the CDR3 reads TGCAGTGCGCGCCGGTTTGGGACACTGAACACTGAAGCTTTCTTT. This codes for CSARRFGTLNTEAFF.

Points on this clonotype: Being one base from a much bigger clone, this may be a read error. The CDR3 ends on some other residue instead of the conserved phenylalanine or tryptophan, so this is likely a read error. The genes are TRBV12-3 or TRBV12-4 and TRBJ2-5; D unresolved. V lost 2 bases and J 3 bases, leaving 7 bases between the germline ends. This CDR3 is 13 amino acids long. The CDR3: CASSLSLKETQYC. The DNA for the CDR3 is TGTGCCAGCAGTTTATCACTGAAAGAGACCCAGTACTGC.

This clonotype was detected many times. CDR3 coding DNA: TGCAGTGCTAGAGATGTGCGGCAGGGCGACGGGGAGCTGTTTTTT. Translation gives CSARDVRQGDGELFF. The V and J genes are TRBV20-1 and TRBJ2-2, with a weak D call TRBD1 (5 bases). Per the germline V gene, CDR1 is DFQATT and CDR2 is SNEGSKA (reference sequence). The CDR3 covers 15 residues. Between the trimmed V and J ends, which lost 0 bases and 7 bases, there was a span of 15 bases.